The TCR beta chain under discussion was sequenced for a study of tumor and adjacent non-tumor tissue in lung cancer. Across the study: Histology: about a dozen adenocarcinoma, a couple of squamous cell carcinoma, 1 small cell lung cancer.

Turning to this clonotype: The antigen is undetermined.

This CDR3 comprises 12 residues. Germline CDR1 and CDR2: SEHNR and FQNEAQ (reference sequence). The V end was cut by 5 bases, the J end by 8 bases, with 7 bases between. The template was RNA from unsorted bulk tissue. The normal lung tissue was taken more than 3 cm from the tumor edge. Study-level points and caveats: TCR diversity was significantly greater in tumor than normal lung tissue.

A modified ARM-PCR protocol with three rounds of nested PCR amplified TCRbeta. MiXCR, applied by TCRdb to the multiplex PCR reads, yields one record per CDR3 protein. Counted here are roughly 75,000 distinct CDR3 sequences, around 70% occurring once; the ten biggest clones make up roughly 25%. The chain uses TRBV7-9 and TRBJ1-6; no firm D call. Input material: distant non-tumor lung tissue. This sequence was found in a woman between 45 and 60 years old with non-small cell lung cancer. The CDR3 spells CASSVSDSPLHF. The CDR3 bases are TGTGCCAGCAGCGTTTCGGATTCACCCCTCCACTTT.